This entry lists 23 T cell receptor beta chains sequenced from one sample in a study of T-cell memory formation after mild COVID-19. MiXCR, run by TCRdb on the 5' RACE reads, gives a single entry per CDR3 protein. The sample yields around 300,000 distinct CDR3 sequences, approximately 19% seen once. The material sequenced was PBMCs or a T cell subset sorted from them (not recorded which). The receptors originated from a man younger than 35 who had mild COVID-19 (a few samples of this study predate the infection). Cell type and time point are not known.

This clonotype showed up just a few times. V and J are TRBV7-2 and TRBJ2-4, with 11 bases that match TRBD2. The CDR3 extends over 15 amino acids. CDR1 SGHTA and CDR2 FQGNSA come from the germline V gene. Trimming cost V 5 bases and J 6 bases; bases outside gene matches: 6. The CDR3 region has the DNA TGTGCCAGCAGCGAACAGCTAGCGGGGGGAAACATTCAGTACTTC. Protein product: CASSEQLAGGNIQYF.

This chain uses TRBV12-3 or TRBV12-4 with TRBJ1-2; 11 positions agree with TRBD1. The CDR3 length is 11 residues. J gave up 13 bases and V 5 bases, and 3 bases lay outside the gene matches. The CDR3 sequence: CASSAGQGGTF. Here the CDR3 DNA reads TGTGCCAGCAGTGCGGGACAGGGGGGCACCTTC.

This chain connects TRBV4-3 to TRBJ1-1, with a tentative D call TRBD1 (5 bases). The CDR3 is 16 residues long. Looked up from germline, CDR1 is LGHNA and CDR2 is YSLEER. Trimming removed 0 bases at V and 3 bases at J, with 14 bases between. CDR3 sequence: CASSQESRTGHTEAFF. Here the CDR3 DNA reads TGCGCCAGCAGCCAAGAATCGAGAACGGGGCACACTGAAGCTTTCTTT.

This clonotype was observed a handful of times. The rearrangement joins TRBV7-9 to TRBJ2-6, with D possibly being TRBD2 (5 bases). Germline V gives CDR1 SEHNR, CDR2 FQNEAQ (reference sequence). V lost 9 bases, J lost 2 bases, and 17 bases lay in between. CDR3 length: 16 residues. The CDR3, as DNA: TGTGCCAGGGGAGCGGCCGAAAGGCCTGGGGCCAACGTCCTGACTTTC. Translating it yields CARGAAERPGANVLTF.

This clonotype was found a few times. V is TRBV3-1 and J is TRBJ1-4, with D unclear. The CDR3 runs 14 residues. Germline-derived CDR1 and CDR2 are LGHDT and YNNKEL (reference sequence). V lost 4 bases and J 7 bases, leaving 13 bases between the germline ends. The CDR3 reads CASSRGSRGEKLFF. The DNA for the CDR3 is TGTGCCAGCAGCCGAGGCAGTCGGGGTGAAAAACTGTTTTTT.

DNA of the CDR3: TGTGCCATCAGGGAGGACAGGAGACAATACGAGCAGTACTTC. It encodes CAIREDRRQYEQYF. The chain employs TRBV10-3 and TRBJ2-7, with 7 positions matching TRBD1. The CDR3 extends over 14 amino acids. V lost 6 bases, J lost 4 bases, and 9 bases stayed unmatched. Germline values: CDR1 ENHRY, CDR2 SYGVKD.

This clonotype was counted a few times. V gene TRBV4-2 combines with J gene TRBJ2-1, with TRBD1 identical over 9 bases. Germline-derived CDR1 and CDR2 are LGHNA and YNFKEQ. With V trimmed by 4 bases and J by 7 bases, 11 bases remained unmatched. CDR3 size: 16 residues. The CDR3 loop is CASSPSGDREGNEQFF. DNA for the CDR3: TGTGCCAGCAGCCCAAGTGGGGACAGGGAGGGGAATGAGCAGTTCTTC.

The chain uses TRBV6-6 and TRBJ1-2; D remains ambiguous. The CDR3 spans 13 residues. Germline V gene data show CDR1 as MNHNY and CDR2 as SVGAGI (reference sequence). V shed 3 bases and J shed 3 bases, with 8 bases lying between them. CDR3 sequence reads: CASSYGMYYGYTF. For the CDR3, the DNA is TGTGCCAGCAGTTATGGCATGTACTATGGCTACACCTTC.

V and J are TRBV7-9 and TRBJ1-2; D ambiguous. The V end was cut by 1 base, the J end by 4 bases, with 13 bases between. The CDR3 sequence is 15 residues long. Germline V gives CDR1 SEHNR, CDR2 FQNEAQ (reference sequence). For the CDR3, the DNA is TGTGCCAGCAGCTTAGGTTCTGCGCGAGGCTATGGCTACACCTTC. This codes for CASSLGSARGYGYTF.

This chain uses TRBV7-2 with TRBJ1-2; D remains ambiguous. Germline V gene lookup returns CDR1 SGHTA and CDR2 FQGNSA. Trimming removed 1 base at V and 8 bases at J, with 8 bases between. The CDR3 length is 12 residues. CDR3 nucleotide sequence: TGTGCCAGCAGCTTAGTCAGTTTGGGCTACACCTTC. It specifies CASSLVSLGYTF.

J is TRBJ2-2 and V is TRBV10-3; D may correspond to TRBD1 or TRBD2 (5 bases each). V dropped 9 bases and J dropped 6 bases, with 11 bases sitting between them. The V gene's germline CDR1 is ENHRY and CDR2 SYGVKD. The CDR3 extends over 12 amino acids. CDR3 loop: CAIGTAAGELFF. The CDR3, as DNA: TGTGCCATTGGGACGGCCGCCGGGGAGCTGTTTTTT.

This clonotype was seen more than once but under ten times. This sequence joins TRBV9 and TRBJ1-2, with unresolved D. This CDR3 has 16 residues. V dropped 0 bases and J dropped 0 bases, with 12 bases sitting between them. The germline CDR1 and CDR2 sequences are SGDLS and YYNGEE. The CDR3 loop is CASSVGTAQSNYGYTF. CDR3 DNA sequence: TGTGCCAGCAGCGTAGGAACAGCCCAATCTAACTATGGCTACACCTTC.

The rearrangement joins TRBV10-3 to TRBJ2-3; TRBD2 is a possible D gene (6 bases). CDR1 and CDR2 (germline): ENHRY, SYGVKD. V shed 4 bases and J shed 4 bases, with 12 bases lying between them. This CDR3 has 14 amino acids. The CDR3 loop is CAISATTSSDTQYF. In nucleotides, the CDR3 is TGTGCCATCAGTGCCACGACTAGTTCAGATACGCAGTATTTT.

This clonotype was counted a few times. CDR3 in amino acids: CASSPETGFNQPQHF. The CDR3 bases are TGTGCCAGCAGCCCCGAGACAGGGTTTAACCAGCCCCAGCATTTT. The chain has TRBV7-2 and TRBJ1-5, with 7 bases aligning to TRBD1. V trimming: 5 bases; J trimming: 7 bases; junction bases outside the gene matches: 11. The CDR3 contains 15 residues. Per germline, CDR1 SGHTA and CDR2 FQGNSA.

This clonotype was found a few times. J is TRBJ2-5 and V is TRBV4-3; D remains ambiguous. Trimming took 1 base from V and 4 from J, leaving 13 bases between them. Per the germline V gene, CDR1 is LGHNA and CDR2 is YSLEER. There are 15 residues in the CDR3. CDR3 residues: CASSQAPPAGETQYF. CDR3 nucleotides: TGCGCCAGCAGCCAAGCTCCACCCGCAGGAGAGACCCAGTACTTC.

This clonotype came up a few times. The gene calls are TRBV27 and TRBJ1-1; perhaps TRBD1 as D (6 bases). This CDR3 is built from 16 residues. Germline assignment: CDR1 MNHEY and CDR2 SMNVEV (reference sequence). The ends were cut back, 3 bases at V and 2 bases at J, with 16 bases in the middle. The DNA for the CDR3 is TGTGCCAGCAGTTTGATTGGCGGGGGGCTTAACACTGAAGCTTTCTTT. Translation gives CASSLIGGGLNTEAFF.

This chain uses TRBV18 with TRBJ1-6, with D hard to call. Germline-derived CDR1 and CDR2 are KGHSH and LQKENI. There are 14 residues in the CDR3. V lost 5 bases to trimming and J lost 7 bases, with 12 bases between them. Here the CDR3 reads CASSSYTENSPLHF. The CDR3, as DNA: TGTGCCAGCTCATCATATACTGAAAATTCACCCCTCCACTTT.

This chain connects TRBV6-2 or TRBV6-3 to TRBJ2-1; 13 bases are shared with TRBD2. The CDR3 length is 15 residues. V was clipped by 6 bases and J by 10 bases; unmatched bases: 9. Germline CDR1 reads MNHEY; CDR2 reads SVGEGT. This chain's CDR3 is CASSLGLAGAREQFF. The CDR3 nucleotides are TGTGCCAGCAGCCTTGGACTAGCGGGGGCGAGGGAGCAGTTCTTC.

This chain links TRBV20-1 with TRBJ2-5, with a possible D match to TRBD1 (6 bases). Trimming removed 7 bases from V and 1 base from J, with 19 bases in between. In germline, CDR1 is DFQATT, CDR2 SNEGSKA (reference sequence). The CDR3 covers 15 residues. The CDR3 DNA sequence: TGCAGTGGGACAGCACACGGGCGAAGCCAAGAGACCCAGTACTTC. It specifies CSGTAHGRSQETQYF.

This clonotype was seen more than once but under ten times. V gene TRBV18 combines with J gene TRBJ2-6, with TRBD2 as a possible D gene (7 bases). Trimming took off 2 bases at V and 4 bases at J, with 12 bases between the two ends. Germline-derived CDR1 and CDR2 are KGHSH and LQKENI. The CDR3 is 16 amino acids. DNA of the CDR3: TGTGCCAGCTCACCATCGGGGGGCTTGGGGGCCAACGTCCTGACTTTC. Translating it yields CASSPSGGLGANVLTF.

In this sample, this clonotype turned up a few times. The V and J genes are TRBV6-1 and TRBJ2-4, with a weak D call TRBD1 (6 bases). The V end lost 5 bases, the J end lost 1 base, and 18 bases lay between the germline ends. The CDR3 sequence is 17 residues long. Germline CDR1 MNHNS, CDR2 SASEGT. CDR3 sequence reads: CASSPRQGTLAKNIQYF. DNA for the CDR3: TGTGCCAGCAGTCCCCGTCAGGGGACCCTGGCCAAAAACATTCAGTACTTC.

The DNA of the CDR3 is TGTGCCAGCAGCCCCCGAAGCGGGGGTCTGAATGAGCAGTTCTTC. It encodes CASSPRSGGLNEQFF. The genes are TRBV4-2 and TRBJ2-1; TRBD2 matches 8 bases. Germline lookup yields CDR1 LGHNA and CDR2 YNFKEQ. V shed 4 bases and J 7 bases; nucleotides not matched to a gene: 9. The length of the CDR3 is 15 residues.

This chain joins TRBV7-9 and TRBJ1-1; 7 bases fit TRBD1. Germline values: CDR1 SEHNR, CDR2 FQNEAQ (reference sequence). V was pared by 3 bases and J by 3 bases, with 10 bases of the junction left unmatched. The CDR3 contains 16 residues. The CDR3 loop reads CASSFGTANPHTEAFF. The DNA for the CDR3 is TGTGCCAGCAGCTTCGGGACAGCCAACCCACACACTGAAGCTTTCTTT.